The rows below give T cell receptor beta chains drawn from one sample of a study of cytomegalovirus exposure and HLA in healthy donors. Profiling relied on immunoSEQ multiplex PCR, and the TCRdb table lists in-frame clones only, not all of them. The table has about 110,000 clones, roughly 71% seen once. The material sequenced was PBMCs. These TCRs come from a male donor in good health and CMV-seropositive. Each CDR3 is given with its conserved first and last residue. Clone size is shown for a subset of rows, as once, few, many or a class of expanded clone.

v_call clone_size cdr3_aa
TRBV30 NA CASEIAGEYF
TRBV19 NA CASSTRPGDTQYF
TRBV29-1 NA CSVGLAVSYNEQFF
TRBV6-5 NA CASSERRLAVEAFF
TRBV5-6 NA CASSRGQVYVEQYF
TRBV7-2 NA CASSLRRGGGVTEAFF
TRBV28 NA CASTPVGGNIYNEQFF
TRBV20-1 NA CSAAGQPQNF
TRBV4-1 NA CASSQVGREGYEQYF
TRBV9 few CASSVQGWVETQYF
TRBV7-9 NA CASSLRGRDQPQHF
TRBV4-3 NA CASSQVGQRSSGANVLTF
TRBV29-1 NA CSGDSQGTDTQYF
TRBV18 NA CASSPFGQTYEQYF
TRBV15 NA CATSRDRYNTEAFF
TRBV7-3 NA CASSWTGGSRGGELFF
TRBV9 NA CASSGTRGSYEQYF
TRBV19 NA CASSIMWTGEQPQHF
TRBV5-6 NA CASSLVGSGGGNEQFF
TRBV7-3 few CASSLTRVDTEAFF
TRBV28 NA CASSPWREGLYEQYF
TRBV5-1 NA CASSPTGWAEAFF
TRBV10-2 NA CASSVGLGDFEAFF
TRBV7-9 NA CASSLGVAGKETQYF
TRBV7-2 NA CASSLVGEPTIDTIYF
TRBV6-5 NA CASSHDRGGEKLFF
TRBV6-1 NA CASSEISGGTNYGYTF
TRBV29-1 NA CSVDSGQALNTEAFF
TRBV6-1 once CASRRVPYEQYF
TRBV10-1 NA CASSDGEGLAGNEQFF
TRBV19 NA CASSMTSGVKEQFF
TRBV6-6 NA CASSLTGDQPQHF
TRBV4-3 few CASSRRAQGGYGYTF
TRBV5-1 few CASSFRGLASYEQYF
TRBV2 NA CASSGTLNTEAFF
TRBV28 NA CASRPHGSNQPQHF
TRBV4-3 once CASSQGSGHRSGNTIYF
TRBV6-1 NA CASSRTGANTEAFF
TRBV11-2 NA CASGTQGLKNTEAFF
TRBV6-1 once CASSVTATNQPQHF
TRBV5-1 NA CASSSGNNEQFF
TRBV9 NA CASSSGTSGVTDTQYF
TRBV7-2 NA CASSFIPVISYEQYF
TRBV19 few CASSINGFTDTQYF
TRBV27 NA CASSFRTSGTYNEQFF